This paragraph reports one T cell receptor beta chain. Its antigen is not known. On the day of bone marrow donation, the related graft donor provided peripheral blood. The data belong to a study of T cells after posttransplantation cyclophosphamide. Study-wide points: Recipient CMV seropositivity and CMV reactivation strongly tracked TRB clonality. Blood and skin or GI T cell repertoires showed limited TRB overlap.

Using immunoSEQ multiplex PCR, the repertoire was profiled, and TCRdb retains in-frame clones only, with some absent. The table lists more than 60,000 clones, just under 95% of them singletons. The CDR3 length is 11 residues. Trimming took 5 bases from V and 11 from J, leaving 12 bases between them. CDR1 is MDHEN and CDR2 is SYDVKM in the germline V gene. The TCR was taken from a woman in her 30s in good health and a related stem cell transplant donor. Sequenced material: PBMCs. The chain carries TRBV28 and TRBJ1-1; D possibly corresponds to TRBD1 (5 bases). The CDR3 reads CASSPGTRAFF. As DNA, the CDR3 is TGTGCCAGCAGTCCCGGGACTCGTGCTTTCTTT.